These 12 T cell receptor beta chains share one sample of origin, sequenced in a study of T cell repertoires in cytomegalovirus infection. TCRdb itself ran the reads through MiXCR, one entry per CDR3 protein. The table lists under 800,000 distinct CDR3 sequences, about 24% of them singletons, with less than 10% in the top ten. The specimen was CD8+ T cells from PBMCs. The receptors originated from a human donor in good health (CMV status not recorded). Some clones in this sample may be carry-over from other donors' samples.

The CDR3 region has the DNA TGTGCCAGCAGCTTAGGAGCGGGGGGGCCTTCTTTCGATACGCAGTATTTT. It translates to CASSLGAGGPSFDTQYF. The chain couples TRBV7-2 to TRBJ2-3, with 10 positions matching TRBD2. CDR3 length: 17 residues. V shed 1 base, J shed 6 bases, and the junction held 10 bases outside the gene matches. Germline assignment: CDR1 SGHTA and CDR2 FQGNSA. Drawing the rest from reference TRBV7-2 and TRBJ2-3, the complete variable domain is GAGVSQSPSNKVTEKGKDVELRCDPISGHTALYWYRQSLGQGLEFLIYFQGNSAPDKSGLPSDRFSAERTGGSVSTLTIQRTQQEDSAVYLCASSLGAGGPSFDTQYFGPGTRLTVL.

This clonotype showed up many times. The chain couples TRBV28 to TRBJ1-5; D unclear. Germline V gene sequence: CDR1 MDHEN, CDR2 SYDVKM. With 4 bases removed from V and 5 bases from J, the gap between germline ends came to 15 bases. There are 15 residues in the CDR3. The DNA of the CDR3 is TGTGCCAGCAGTTCGGTGAAGGCAGAGGATCAGCCCCAGCATTTT. Translated, it gives CASSSVKAEDQPQHF.

V is TRBV6-5 and J is TRBJ2-1, with a possible D match to TRBD2 (5 bases). Germline V lookup: CDR1 MNHEY, CDR2 SVGAGI. The CDR3 is 15 residues long. V lost 7 bases and J lost 0, with 13 bases in between. The CDR3 is CASNSRGPSYNEQFF. DNA for the CDR3: TGTGCCAGCAATTCCCGGGGTCCCTCCTACAATGAGCAGTTCTTC.

This clonotype appeared a single time. The rearrangement joins TRBV2 to TRBJ2-5; 7 nucleotides match TRBD2. Germline V gene data show CDR1 as SNHLY and CDR2 as FYNNEI. J was trimmed by 2 bases and V by 6 bases; bases with no gene match: 9. The CDR3 is 15 amino acids. CDR3 nucleotide sequence: TGTGCCAGCAGCTTACTAGCGAATAAACAAGAGACCCAGTACTTC. This codes for CASSLLANKQETQYF.

This clonotype was detected only a few times. The V and J genes are TRBV19 and TRBJ2-2, with D possibly TRBD1 on 5 matching bases. Germline CDR1 is LNHDA and CDR2 is SQIVND (reference sequence). With 8 bases removed from V and 5 bases from J, the gap between germline ends came to 15 bases. This CDR3 comprises 14 residues. CDR3 sequence (DNA): TGTGCCAGTTGGGGCCTTAAGGGGACCGGGGAGCTGTTTTTT. Translating it yields CASWGLKGTGELFF.

The chain carries TRBV29-1 and TRBJ2-1; a weak D match, TRBD2 (6 bases). CDR3 length: 14 amino acids. V was trimmed by 4 bases and J by 9 bases, leaving 19 bases between them. The germline V gene encodes CDR1 SQVTM and CDR2 ANQGSEA. CDR3 loop: CSVVDGGPLSEQFF. The CDR3, as DNA: TGCAGCGTTGTCGACGGGGGACCCTTAAGTGAGCAGTTCTTC.

This clonotype came up many times. J is TRBJ2-7 and V is TRBV7-2; D is unclear. The CDR3 length is 13 residues. The V gene's germline CDR1 is SGHTA and CDR2 FQGNSA. V was trimmed by 2 bases and J by 7 bases, leaving 12 bases between them. CDR3 DNA sequence: TGTGCCAGCAGCTTAAACGCGGTGGGGGAGCAGTACGTC. Its translation: CASSLNAVGEQYV.

In regard to this clonotype: A much larger clone differs from this one at a single base, so this may be a read error. The chain links TRBV2 to TRBJ1-4; weak D call: TRBD1 (6 bases). This CDR3 spans 14 amino acids. The V gene lost 10 bases and the J gene lost 6 bases, with 18 bases spanning the gap. Germline CDR1 reads SNHLY; CDR2 reads FYNNEI. The CDR3 bases are TGTGCCACCAACAGGGTTCAAAAAGATGAAAAACTGTTTTTT. As protein: CATNRVQKDEKLFF.

In this sample, this clonotype turned up a few times. The genes are TRBV14 and TRBJ1-2; tentatively, D is TRBD1 (5 bases). CDR1 is SGHDN, CDR2 FVKESK, per germline. Trimming removed 4 bases at V and 3 bases at J, with 21 bases between. This CDR3 is built from 17 residues. CDR3: CASSPFFRQPEDYGYTF. DNA of the CDR3: TGTGCCAGCAGCCCCTTCTTCCGACAGCCGGAGGACTATGGCTACACCTTC. The entire variable domain, with the rest obtained from reference TRBV14 and TRBJ1-2, is as follows: EAGVTQFPSHSVIEKGQTVTLRCDPISGHDNLYWYRRVMGKEIKFLLHFVKESKQDESGMPNNRFLAERTGGTYSTLKVQPAELEDSGVYFCASSPFFRQPEDYGYTFGSGTRLTVV.

V and J are TRBV28 and TRBJ2-1; 13 positions match TRBD2. The CDR3 totals 15 residues. The germline gives CDR1 MDHEN, CDR2 SYDVKM. V was clipped by 4 bases and J by 8 bases; unmatched bases: 5. CDR3 region: CASSYRTSGGDEQFF. CDR3 in DNA: TGTGCCAGCAGTTACCGGACTAGCGGGGGCGATGAGCAGTTCTTC.

This clonotype has a handful of counts. This chain joins TRBV6-2 or TRBV6-3 and TRBJ2-5; TRBD2 aligns across 9 bases. CDR1 and CDR2 (germline): MNHEY, SVGEGT. CDR3 length: 16 residues. V lost 7 bases to trimming and J lost 7 bases; unmatched junction nucleotides: 16. The CDR3 region is CASTQRGSGGPGTQYF. The CDR3 DNA is TGTGCCAGCACCCAGAGGGGTAGCGGGGGACCCGGGACCCAGTACTTC.

The V call is TRBV28, the J call TRBJ2-1; TRBD2 agrees at 9 bases. V was clipped by 5 bases and J by 4 bases; unmatched bases: 6. From germline, CDR1 is MDHEN and CDR2 SYDVKM. CDR3 length: 15 amino acids. DNA for the CDR3: TGTGCCAGCAGTCGACGACTAGCGGAGTACAATGAGCAGTTCTTC. Translated: CASSRRLAEYNEQFF.